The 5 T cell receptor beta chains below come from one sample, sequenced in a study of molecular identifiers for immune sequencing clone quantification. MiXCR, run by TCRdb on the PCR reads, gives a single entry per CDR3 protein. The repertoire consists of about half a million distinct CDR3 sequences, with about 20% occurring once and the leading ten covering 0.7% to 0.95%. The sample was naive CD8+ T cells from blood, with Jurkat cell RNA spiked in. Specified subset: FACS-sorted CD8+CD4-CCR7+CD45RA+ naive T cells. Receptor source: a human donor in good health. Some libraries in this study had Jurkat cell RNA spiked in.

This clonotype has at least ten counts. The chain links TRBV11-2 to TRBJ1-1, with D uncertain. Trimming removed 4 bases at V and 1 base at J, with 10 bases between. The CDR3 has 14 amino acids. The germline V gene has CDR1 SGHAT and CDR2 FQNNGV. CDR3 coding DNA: TGTGCCAGCAGCTCGACGGCGGGGAACACTGAAGCTTTCTTT. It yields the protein CASSSTAGNTEAFF.

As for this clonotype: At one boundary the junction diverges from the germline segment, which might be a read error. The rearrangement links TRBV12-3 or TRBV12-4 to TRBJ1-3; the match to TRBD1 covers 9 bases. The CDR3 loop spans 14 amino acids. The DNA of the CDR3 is TGTGCCGGCAGGACAGGGGTTTCTGGAAACACCATATATTTT. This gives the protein CAGRTGVSGNTIYF.

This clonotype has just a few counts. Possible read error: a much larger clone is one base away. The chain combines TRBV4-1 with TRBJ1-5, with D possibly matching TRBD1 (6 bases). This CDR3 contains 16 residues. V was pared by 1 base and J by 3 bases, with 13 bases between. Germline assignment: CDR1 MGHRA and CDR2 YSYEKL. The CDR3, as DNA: TGCGCCAGCAGCCAAGTCCCTGGACAGTTCAATCAGCCCCAGCATTTT. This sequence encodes CASSQVPGQFNQPQHF.

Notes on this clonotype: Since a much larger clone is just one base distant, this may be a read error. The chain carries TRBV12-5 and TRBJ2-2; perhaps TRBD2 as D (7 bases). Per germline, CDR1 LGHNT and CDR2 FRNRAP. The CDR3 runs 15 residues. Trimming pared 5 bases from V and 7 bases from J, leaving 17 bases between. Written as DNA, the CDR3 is TGTGCTAGTGGTCCCTCGGGGGGCGTGCTCGGGGAGCTGTTTTTT. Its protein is CASGPSGGVLGELFF. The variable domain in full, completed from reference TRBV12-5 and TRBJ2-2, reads DARVTQTPRHKVTEMGQEVTMRCQPILGHNTVFWYRQTMMQGLELLAYFRNRAPLDDSGMPKDRFSAEMPDATLATLKIQPSEPRDSAVYFCASGPSGGVLGELFFGEGSRLTVL.

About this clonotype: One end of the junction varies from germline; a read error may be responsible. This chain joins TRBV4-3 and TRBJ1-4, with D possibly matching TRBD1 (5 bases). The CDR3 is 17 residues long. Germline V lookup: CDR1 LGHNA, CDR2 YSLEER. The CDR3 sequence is CASSQDPAGLLGEKPFF. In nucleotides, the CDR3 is TGCGCCAGCAGCCAAGACCCCGCAGGGCTCTTAGGTGAAAAACCGTTTTTT.